Shown below are 27 T cell receptor beta chains from a single sample sequenced in a study of T-cell memory formation after mild COVID-19. TCRdb used MiXCR to reprocess the 5' RACE reads, holding one entry per CDR3 protein. The sample shows about 290,000 distinct CDR3 sequences, 15% to 20% of them seen only once. Sequenced material: PBMCs or a T cell subset sorted from them (not recorded which). These TCRs come from a man aged 18-30 years who had mild COVID-19 (a few samples of this study predate the infection). Cell type and time point are not known.

This clonotype came up a few times. The chain joins TRBV18 to TRBJ1-1; TRBD1 matches 10 bases. Germline trimming cut 4 bases from V and 0 bases from J; bases unmatched to any gene: 8. The germline CDR1 and CDR2 sequences are KGHSH and LQKENI. The CDR3 totals 17 residues. CDR3 residues: CASSRGQGGGMNTEAFF. The CDR3 DNA is TGTGCCAGCTCACGCGGACAGGGGGGTGGAATGAACACTGAAGCTTTCTTT.

CDR3 nucleotides: TGCAGTGCTAATCCGCGGGTAGCGGGGGTCCCTGAGCAGTTCTTC. Its protein product is CSANPRVAGVPEQFF. The chain is built from TRBV20-1 and TRBJ2-1; 9 bases map to TRBD2. CDR1 is DFQATT and CDR2 is SNEGSKA in the germline V gene (reference sequence). The V and J ends lost 4 bases and 9 bases, in that order; junction bases with no gene match: 13. The length of the CDR3 is 15 residues.

The chain couples TRBV4-1 to TRBJ1-5; possible D gene TRBD1, 5 bases. The CDR3 loop spans 15 amino acids. The V end was cut by 3 bases, the J end by 2 bases, with 11 bases between. Germline lookup yields CDR1 MGHRA and CDR2 YSYEKL. CDR3 in DNA: TGCGCCAGCAGCCAGCTGGGGCTCGGCAATCAGCCCCAGCATTTT. Translated: CASSQLGLGNQPQHF.

This clonotype was counted between two and nine times. The chain joins TRBV12-3 or TRBV12-4 to TRBJ2-2; D might be TRBD2 (5 bases). Deletions cut 6 bases from V and 10 bases from J, with 18 bases between. There are 14 residues in the CDR3. This chain's CDR3 is CASRGRGGREELFF. CDR3 nucleotides: TGTGCCAGCAGGGGCCGGGGTGGACGGGAGGAGCTGTTTTTT.

This clonotype showed up just a few times. The chain recombines TRBV20-1 with TRBJ2-7; possibly TRBD2 for D (5 bases). Trimming took 1 base from V and 0 from J, leaving 16 bases between them. This CDR3 is built from 16 residues. Germline lookup yields CDR1 DFQATT and CDR2 SNEGSKA (reference sequence). CDR3 DNA: TGCAGTGCTAGAGTTCGGTCGGTAGGGAGCTCCTACGAGCAGTACTTC. It specifies CSARVRSVGSSYEQYF.

The table lists this clonotype with a few counts. This chain uses TRBV6-1 with TRBJ2-4; D call uncertain. Germline assignment: CDR1 MNHNS and CDR2 SASEGT. There are 13 residues in the CDR3. V was pared by 2 bases and J by 11 bases, with 13 bases between. The CDR3 bases are TGTGCCAGCAGTGAACTTCCCCCCGCGGTTCAGTACTTC. Translated: CASSELPPAVQYF.

The chain couples TRBV18 to TRBJ2-7; D is ambiguous. The CDR3 totals 14 residues. Per the germline V gene, CDR1 is KGHSH and CDR2 is LQKENI. V was cut by 1 base and J by 1 base, with 8 bases left in between. The CDR3 protein is CASSPLPGSYEQYV. CDR3 DNA: TGTGCCAGCTCACCACTTCCCGGATCCTACGAGCAGTACGTC.

The V and J genes are TRBV11-1 and TRBJ2-6; D ambiguous. V was shortened by 1 base and J by 0 bases, with 7 bases between the two germline ends. Germline CDR1 SGHAT, CDR2 FQDESV (reference sequence). The CDR3 covers 16 residues. The CDR3 loop reads CASSLVAHSGANVLTF. In DNA, the CDR3 is TGTGCCAGCAGCTTAGTGGCTCACTCTGGGGCCAACGTCCTGACTTTC.

This chain uses TRBV6-6 with TRBJ1-5; 8 bases are a match to TRBD1. This CDR3 spans 15 amino acids. V was clipped by 4 bases and J by 7 bases; unmatched bases: 9. Per germline, CDR1 MNHNY and CDR2 SVGAGI (reference sequence). The CDR3 bases are TGTGCCAGCAGTTCCGGACAGGGTGGACACCAGCCCCAGCATTTT. Protein: CASSSGQGGHQPQHF.

The chain uses TRBV28 and TRBJ2-5; no reliable D call. Germline assignment: CDR1 MDHEN and CDR2 SYDVKM. V lost 3 bases, J lost 2 bases, and 7 bases lay in between. The CDR3 is 13 amino acids. The CDR3 sequence: CASSFVGQETQYF. DNA for the CDR3: TGTGCCAGCAGTTTCGTCGGGCAAGAGACCCAGTACTTC.

This clonotype was observed a handful of times. The gene calls are TRBV29-1 and TRBJ2-3, with TRBD2 matching 7 bases. Germline V CDR1 and CDR2: SQVTM, ANQGSEA. J was trimmed by 0 bases and V by 3 bases; bases with no gene match: 6. This CDR3 spans 15 amino acids. CDR3 amino acids: CSVDTPGGSTDTQYF. CDR3 nucleotide sequence: TGCAGCGTTGACACGCCGGGGGGAAGCACAGATACGCAGTATTTT.

This clonotype has just a few counts. The rearrangement uses TRBV20-1 and TRBJ2-5; TRBD2 matches at 13 bases. The V gene's germline CDR1 is DFQATT and CDR2 SNEGSKA (reference sequence). The CDR3 length is 17 residues. V shed 6 bases, J shed 4 bases, and the junction held 14 bases outside the gene matches. CDR3 region: CSATGLAGALERETQYF. CDR3 DNA sequence: TGCAGTGCAACTGGACTAGCGGGGGCCCTTGAGAGAGAGACCCAGTACTTC.

This chain connects TRBV20-1 to TRBJ2-7, with D perhaps TRBD1 (6 bases). Trimming took off 3 bases at V and 4 bases at J, with 10 bases between the two ends. Looked up from germline, CDR1 is DFQATT and CDR2 is SNEGSKA (reference sequence). This CDR3 has 12 residues. The CDR3 nucleotides read TGCAGTGCTAGTACAGGGATTTACGAGCAGTACTTC. This sequence encodes CSASTGIYEQYF.

The CDR3 loop is CASSQEATDLNTEAFF. DNA for the CDR3: TGTGCCAGCAGCCAAGAGGCGACAGACTTGAACACTGAAGCTTTCTTT. J is TRBJ1-1 and V is TRBV4-2; tentatively, D is TRBD1 (5 bases). Germline-derived CDR1 and CDR2 are LGHNA and YNFKEQ. Trimming cost V 0 bases and J 0 bases, with 11 bases left between them. This CDR3 is 16 amino acids long.

This clonotype was seen repeatedly, ten times or more. The chain recombines TRBV5-1 with TRBJ2-3; 10 bases line up with TRBD1. CDR3 size: 14 residues. Germline-derived CDR1 and CDR2 are SGHRS and YFSETQ. With 4 bases clipped from V and 5 bases from J, the junction kept 4 bases outside the gene matches. In DNA form, the CDR3 reads TGCGCCAGCAGCGGACAGGGGGAAGTAGATACGCAGTATTTT. It is translated as CASSGQGEVDTQYF.

The rearrangement joins TRBV5-1 to TRBJ2-2; possibly TRBD1 for D (6 bases). V shed 4 bases and J shed 10 bases, with 14 bases lying between them. CDR3 length: 13 amino acids. The germline gives CDR1 SGHRS, CDR2 YFSETQ. Here the CDR3 DNA reads TGCGCCAGCAGCGGGTCAGGGGCCGAGGAGCTGTTTTTT. Translating gives CASSGSGAEELFF.

The chain carries TRBV5-1 and TRBJ2-5; D is unresolved. V was shortened by 1 base and J by 5 bases, with 15 bases between the two germline ends. There are 15 residues in the CDR3. The V gene's germline CDR1 is SGHRS and CDR2 YFSETQ. CDR3 nucleotides: TGCGCCAGCAGCTTGTATGCCAGCGCTGGCGAGACCCAGTACTTC. This gives the protein CASSLYASAGETQYF.

This rearrangement joins TRBV5-5 to TRBJ2-7; 10 bases match TRBD1. The junction had 15 bases not matched to a gene; V was cut back by 4 bases and J by 5 bases. Germline V lookup: CDR1 SGHKS, CDR2 YYEKEE (reference sequence). The CDR3 sequence is 17 residues long. The CDR3 nucleotides are TGTGCCAGCAGCGCCAGACGACAGGGGGCGAACTTGAACGAGCAGTACGTC. Translation: CASSARRQGANLNEQYV.

The rearrangement links TRBV5-1 to TRBJ1-4, with D maybe TRBD1 (6 bases). Trimming left V 2 bases short and J 6 bases short, with 14 bases between. CDR1 is SGHRS, CDR2 YFSETQ, per germline. There are 15 residues in the CDR3. CDR3 residues: CASSFSGARDEKLFF. CDR3 bases: TGCGCCAGCAGCTTTTCGGGGGCTCGTGATGAAAAACTGTTTTTT. The whole variable domain, remainder taken from reference TRBV5-1 and TRBJ1-4, is KAGVTQTPRYLIKTRGQQVTLSCSPISGHRSVSWYQQTPGQGLQFLFEYFSETQRNKGNFPGRFSGRQFSNSRSEMNVSTLELGDSALYLCASSFSGARDEKLFFGSGTQLSVL.

The rearrangement uses TRBV5-1 and TRBJ2-5, with D uncertain. This CDR3 is 14 amino acids long. Germline V lookup: CDR1 SGHRS, CDR2 YFSETQ. Trimming stripped 0 bases from V and 2 bases from J, with 8 bases between. CDR3 region: CASSLALRQETQYF. DNA for the CDR3: TGCGCCAGCAGCTTGGCTCTAAGACAAGAGACCCAGTACTTC.

The chain links TRBV28 to TRBJ1-6, with D possibly being TRBD1 (6 bases). The CDR3 length is 13 residues. Trimming pared 10 bases from V and 7 bases from J, leaving 14 bases between. Germline values: CDR1 MDHEN, CDR2 SYDVKM. CDR3 sequence reads: CAITGQYNSPLHF. Written as DNA, the CDR3 is TGTGCCATTACCGGACAGTACAATTCACCCCTCCACTTT.

J is TRBJ2-4 and V is TRBV18; tentatively, D is TRBD2 (5 bases). Trimming took off 1 base at V and 3 bases at J, with 16 bases between the two ends. This CDR3 contains 17 residues. In germline, CDR1 is KGHSH, CDR2 LQKENI. This chain's CDR3 is CASSPRLEGWGKNIQYF. For the CDR3, the DNA is TGTGCCAGCTCACCACGGTTAGAGGGCTGGGGCAAAAACATTCAGTACTTC.

In its sample, this clonotype was seen a few times. J is TRBJ2-5 and V is TRBV12-3 or TRBV12-4, with a weak D call TRBD1 (5 bases). Deletions cut 7 bases from V and 5 bases from J, with 20 bases between. The CDR3 totals 15 residues. The CDR3 loop reads CASTQTVPFGETQYF. In DNA, the CDR3 is TGTGCCAGCACTCAGACAGTCCCTTTCGGGGAGACCCAGTACTTC.

J is TRBJ2-1 and V is TRBV5-1, with D unresolved. Deletions cut 1 base from V and 6 bases from J, with 5 bases between. Germline CDR1 is SGHRS and CDR2 is YFSETQ. There are 12 residues in the CDR3. CDR3 sequence: CASSLLVNEQFF. In DNA, the CDR3 is TGCGCCAGCAGCTTGTTAGTCAATGAGCAGTTCTTC.

In this sample, this clonotype turned up a few times. Its ends do not fully match the called genes, so a read error is possible. This sequence joins TRBV20-1 and TRBJ2-3; tentatively, D is TRBD2 (6 bases). The length of the CDR3 is 11 residues. CDR1 DFQATT and CDR2 SNEGSKA come from the germline V gene (reference sequence). The CDR3 nucleotides are TGCAGTGCTAGCGGGGACTCCGCCGTGCATTTT. Residues: CSASGDSAVHF.

The V and J genes are TRBV7-9 and TRBJ2-7; D could derive from TRBD1 or TRBD2 (6 bases each). The CDR3 loop spans 15 amino acids. Trimming stripped 5 bases from V and 1 base from J, with 15 bases between. Germline assignment: CDR1 SEHNR and CDR2 FQNEAQ (reference sequence). CDR3 amino acids: CASSTLTGRSYEQYF. The CDR3, as DNA: TGTGCCAGCAGCACCTTAACAGGGAGGTCCTACGAGCAGTACTTC. Full variable domain (outside the CDR3, taken from reference TRBV7-9 and TRBJ2-7): DTGVSQNPRHKITKRGQNVTFRCDPISEHNRLYWYRQTLGQGPEFLTYFQNEAQLEKSRLLSDRFSAERPKGSFSTLEIQRTEQGDSAMYLCASSTLTGRSYEQYFGPGTRLTVT.

This chain uses TRBV20-1 with TRBJ2-3; D ambiguous. V dropped 6 bases and J dropped 4 bases, with 11 bases sitting between them. This CDR3 is 12 amino acids long. Germline values: CDR1 DFQATT, CDR2 SNEGSKA (reference sequence). The CDR3 reads CSAPASADTQYF. In DNA, the CDR3 is TGCAGTGCCCCCGCAAGCGCAGATACGCAGTATTTT.